The 5 T cell receptor beta chains given below trace back to one sample, sequenced in a study of T cells in Graves' hyperthyroidism and ophthalmopathy. The investigators amplified TCR beta CDR3 regions from RNA transcripts. The primer set for the first-round RT-PCR of the TCR CDR3 was HTBI. TCRdb independently ran MiXCR on the multiplex PCR reads; one entry per CDR3 protein. The table has 450,000 to 650,000 distinct CDR3 sequences, around 21% seen once. The sequenced material came from blood. Receptors were obtained from a man between 18 and 35 years old with Graves' hyperthyroidism.

The chain links TRBV28 to TRBJ2-7; TRBD2 matches at 13 bases. CDR1 and CDR2 from the germline V gene are MDHEN and SYDVKM. J gave up 6 bases and V 5 bases, and 10 bases lay outside the gene matches. The CDR3 contains 16 residues. The CDR3 sequence: CASSLTGLAGDLEQYF. Written as DNA, the CDR3 is TGTGCCAGCAGTCTAACCGGACTAGCGGGAGACCTCGAGCAGTACTTC.

This clonotype was seen many times. The chain has TRBV28 and TRBJ2-5; D is perhaps TRBD1 (5 bases). CDR3 length: 14 residues. Trimming cost V 4 bases and J 8 bases, with 17 bases left between them. Germline CDR1 is MDHEN and CDR2 is SYDVKM. CDR3 DNA: TGTGCCAGCAGTTCCCCCCGACAGTGGTACACCCAGTACTTC. Residues: CASSSPRQWYTQYF.

This clonotype was observed many times. V is TRBV9 and J is TRBJ1-1; D unresolved. This CDR3 contains 14 residues. Germline V gene lookup returns CDR1 SGDLS and CDR2 YYNGEE. Trimming cost V 0 bases and J 3 bases, with 9 bases left between them. The CDR3 is CASSVDDADTEAFF. The CDR3 DNA is TGTGCCAGCAGCGTAGACGATGCGGACACTGAAGCTTTCTTT.

The chain couples TRBV3-1 to TRBJ2-5, with unresolved D. CDR1 LGHDT and CDR2 YNNKEL come from the germline V gene (reference sequence). The CDR3 runs to 12 residues. V shed 0 bases and J shed 4 bases, with 3 bases lying between them. CDR3 sequence reads: CASSQERETQYF. The DNA of the CDR3 is TGTGCCAGCAGCCAAGAGCGAGAGACCCAGTACTTC.

This clonotype was observed at least ten times. This sequence joins TRBV28 and TRBJ2-2; D unresolved. CDR1 and CDR2 (germline): MDHEN, SYDVKM. This CDR3 contains 12 residues. V was cut by 10 bases and J by 0 bases, with 6 bases left in between. Here the CDR3 DNA reads TGTGCCATTAGCCCGAACACCGGGGAGCTGTTTTTT. As protein: CAISPNTGELFF.